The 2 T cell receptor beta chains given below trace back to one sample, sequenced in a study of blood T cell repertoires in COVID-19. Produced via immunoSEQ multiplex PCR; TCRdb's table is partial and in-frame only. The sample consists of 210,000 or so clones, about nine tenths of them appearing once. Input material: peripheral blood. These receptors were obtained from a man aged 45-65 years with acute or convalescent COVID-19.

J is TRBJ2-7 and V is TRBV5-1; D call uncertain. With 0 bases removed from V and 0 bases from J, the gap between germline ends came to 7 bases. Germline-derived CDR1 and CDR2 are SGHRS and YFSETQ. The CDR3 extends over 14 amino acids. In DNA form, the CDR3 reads TGCGCCAGCAGCTTGGGTGGTAGCTCCTACGAGCAGTACTTC. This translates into CASSLGGSSYEQYF. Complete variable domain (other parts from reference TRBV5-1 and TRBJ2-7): KAGVTQTPRYLIKTRGQQVTLSCSPISGHRSVSWYQQTPGQGLQFLFEYFSETQRNKGNFPGRFSGRQFSNSRSEMNVSTLELGDSALYLCASSLGGSSYEQYFGPGTRLTVT.

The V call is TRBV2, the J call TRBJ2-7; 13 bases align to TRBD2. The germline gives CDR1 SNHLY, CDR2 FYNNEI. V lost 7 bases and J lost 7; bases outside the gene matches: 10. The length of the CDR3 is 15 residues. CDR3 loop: CASTPTSGGLREQYF. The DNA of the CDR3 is TGTGCCAGCACCCCGACTAGCGGGGGGCTTAGGGAGCAGTACTTC. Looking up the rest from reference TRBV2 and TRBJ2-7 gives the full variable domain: EPEVTQTPSHQVTQMGQEVILRCVPISNHLYFYWYRQILGQKVEFLVSFYNNEISEKSEIFDDQFSVERPDGSNFTLKIRSTKLEDSAMYFCASTPTSGGLREQYFGPGTRLTVT.